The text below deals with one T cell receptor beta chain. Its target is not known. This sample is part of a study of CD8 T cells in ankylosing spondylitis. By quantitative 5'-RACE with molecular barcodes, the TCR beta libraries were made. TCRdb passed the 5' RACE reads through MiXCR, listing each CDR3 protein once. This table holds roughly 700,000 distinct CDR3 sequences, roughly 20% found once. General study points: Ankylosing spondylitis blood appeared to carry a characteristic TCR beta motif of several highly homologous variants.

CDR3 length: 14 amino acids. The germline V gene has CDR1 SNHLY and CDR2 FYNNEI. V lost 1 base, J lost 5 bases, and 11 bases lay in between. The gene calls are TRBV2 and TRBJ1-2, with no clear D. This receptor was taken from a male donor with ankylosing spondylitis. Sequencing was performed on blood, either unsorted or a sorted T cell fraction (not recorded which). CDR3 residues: CASSEGSQIYGYTF. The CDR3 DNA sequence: TGTGCCAGCAGTGAAGGGAGTCAGATATATGGCTACACCTTC.